This T cell receptor (beta chain) derives from a study of spatial heterogeneity in lung cancer (dated by TCRdb to about 2019). Looking at the study overall: Donors were over 60 patients with early-stage, untreated non-small cell lung cancer from the lung TRACERx cohort. In non-small cell lung cancer, the study made a quantitative comparison of TCR alpha and beta repertoires among multiple tumor regions, matched nontumor lung and blood. Beta-chain transcripts were consistently detected in greater numbers than alpha-chain transcripts, which likely reflects a higher abundance of beta-chain transcripts. Both alpha and beta chains were TCR-sequenced in samples taken at surgery, namely 220 tumor regions, 63 to 70 matched nontumor lung samples and a few dozen PBMC samples. Follow-up PBMC samples were sequenced whenever available, with a median time to follow-up of 2 to 3 years after resection. In the raw uncorrected reads, each unique combination of TCR and UMI appeared on average more than ten times. Nonsynonymous mutation counts, determined by whole-exome sequencing of tumor tissue, were related to TCR repertoire features.

Taken with the paper, the label for time point translates to: blood at routine non-recurrence follow-up after resection. Whole RNA extracted from tumor and nontumor lung tissue, or from cryopreserved PBMC samples, was used for TCR sequencing without cell sorting. A patient was chosen for TCR sequencing only when enough RNA was available from at least two tumor regions. Overall results and qualifications from the work: Only 14 to 15 patients were included in comparisons of baseline and follow-up blood repertoires. Confirming at a functional level the hypothesis that regional TCRs recognize regional mutations was considered to require additional single-cell paired TCR alpha and beta sequencing. Ubiquitous expanded tumor TCRs were found in blood more often at tumor resection than at routine follow-up.

Library preparation employed 5' RACE. For sequencing, a NextSeq 500 was employed. To allow correction of PCR and sequencing errors, the TCR library protocol tagged every TCR cDNA molecule with a unique molecular identifier. The published analysis was carried out like this. TCR identification, UMI-based error correction and CDR3 extraction were performed with Decombinator tools. TCRs above a frequency of 2 per 1,000, corresponding to the top 1% of the tumor frequency distribution, were defined as expanded. Rényi diversity was computed with the R vegan package after subsampling each repertoire 100 times to 5,000 TCRs. CDR3 similarity networks were built from amino acid triplet string-kernel similarity, with CDR3s being connected when pairwise similarity was above 0.82. In-frame beta chains were kept once TCRdb had trimmed the public reads at Q25 with fastp and called clones with MiXCR. Duplicate CDR3 protein sequences are folded into a single record with the most common DNA and genes. The V and J calls and clone size come from TCRdb's table, not from the authors' own analysis. The sample data list some 110,000 distinct CDR3 sequences, and 9.5% to 15% of these were observed just once. The top ten hold roughly 17% of the sample.

CDR1 and CDR2 (SGHRS, YFSETQ) derive from the germline V gene. From its cysteine to its phenylalanine, the CDR3 spans 15 amino acids. The DNA shown is the 45-base CDR3, in frame from base 1. V has 0 bases trimmed and J has 2 bases trimmed; junction bases matching no gene number 5. As for this clonotype: No antigen is known for it. The record has no base qualities; no much larger clone is one base away.

The rearranged chain carries TRBV5-1 and TRBJ2-7, with 7 bases in between that match TRBD1. The specimen was PBMCs, collected at follow-up. The origin of this receptor is a male donor with early-stage non-small cell lung cancer. This receptor has the CDR3 CASSLEGTVTYEQYF. The DNA reads as follows: TGCGCCAGCAGCTTGGAAGGGACAGTGACCTACGAGCAGTACTTC.